Below, 10 T cell receptor beta chains from the same sample are listed, as sequenced in a study of cytomegalovirus exposure and HLA in healthy donors. The primer mix had 60 Vbeta and 13 Jbeta primers. The assay was immunoSEQ multiplex PCR, and TCRdb's table has in-frame clones only and misses some. The sample yields under 150,000 clones, about 64% seen once. Sequences were obtained from PBMCs. These receptors were obtained from a man in his sixties in good health and CMV-seronegative.

Points on this clone: Other nucleotide sequences from this sample produce the same CDR3. CDR3 region: CASSIGATETQYF. CDR3 bases: TGTGCCAGTAGTATAGGGGCTACGGAGACCCAGTACTTC. The rearrangement uses TRBV19 and TRBJ2-5, with D hard to call. Between the trimmed V and J ends, which lost 1 base and 5 bases, there was a span of 8 bases. The CDR3 is 13 amino acids. Germline CDR1 and CDR2: LNHDA and SQIVND (reference sequence).

The J gene is TRBJ2-2, the V gene TRBV10-3; TRBD2 matches at 14 bases. Per germline, CDR1 ENHRY and CDR2 SYGVKD. This CDR3 spans 23 amino acids. The junction had 20 bases not matched to a gene; V was cut back by 5 bases and J by 0 bases. CDR3: CAISSFATPPGTSGGSNTGELFF. The CDR3 DNA follows: TGTGCCATCAGTTCATTTGCAACTCCCCCCGGGACTAGCGGGGGATCGAACACCGGGGAGCTGTTTTTT.

V and J are TRBV27 and TRBJ2-7; the match to TRBD2 covers 9 bases. The germline V gene has CDR1 MNHEY and CDR2 SMNVEV (reference sequence). CDR3 length equals 15 residues. Germline trimming cut 6 bases from V and 3 bases from J; bases unmatched to any gene: 9. CDR3 sequence reads: CASRALAGEYYEQYF. The CDR3 DNA reads as TGTGCCAGCAGGGCATTAGCGGGAGAGTACTACGAGCAGTACTTC.

The chain links TRBV19 to TRBJ1-1; a weak D match, TRBD1 (5 bases). The germline V gene encodes CDR1 LNHDA and CDR2 SQIVND (reference sequence). V lost 6 bases to trimming and J lost 5 bases, with 10 bases between them. The length of the CDR3 is 12 residues. CDR3: CASSQGGTEAFF. Written as DNA, the CDR3 is TGTGCCAGTAGCCAGGGAGGTACTGAAGCTTTCTTT.

The V call is TRBV7-2, the J call TRBJ2-1, with D unclear. This CDR3 region has 14 residues. Germline CDR1 is SGHTA and CDR2 is FQGNSA. V lost 4 bases and J lost 6, with 13 bases in between. CDR3: CASSSPPEFNEQFF. In DNA form, the CDR3 reads TGTGCCAGCAGCTCACCCCCAGAATTCAATGAGCAGTTCTTC. The entire variable domain, with the rest obtained from reference TRBV7-2 and TRBJ2-1, is as follows: GAGVSQSPSNKVTEKGKDVELRCDPISGHTALYWYRQSLGQGLEFLIYFQGNSAPDKSGLPSDRFSAERTGGSVSTLTIQRTQQEDSAVYLCASSSPPEFNEQFFGPGTRLTVL.

V usage is TRBV7-3 and J usage is TRBJ2-5; a weak D match, TRBD1 (5 bases). The J call may be incorrect, as the DNA end agrees better with TRBJ2-7. Germline CDR1 reads SGHTA; CDR2 reads FQGTGA. The CDR3 sequence is 15 residues long. This CDR3 reads CASSLIAQENYEQYF. The CDR3 DNA follows: TGTGCCAGCAGCTTAATTGCACAGGAGAACTACGAGCAGTACTTC.

In this sample, this clone turned up a few times. This rearrangement joins TRBV7-9 to TRBJ2-3; maybe TRBD1 (6 bases). CDR3 length: 14 residues. V was pared by 6 bases and J by 2 bases, with 12 bases between. CDR1 and CDR2 from the germline V gene are SEHNR and FQNEAQ (reference sequence). Here the CDR3 reads CASSVQGTTDTQYF. The CDR3 nucleotides are TGTGCCAGCAGTGTTCAGGGGACCACAGATACGCAGTATTTT.

The chain joins TRBV15 to TRBJ2-7; 7 nucleotides line up with TRBD1. Germline V gives CDR1 LNHNV, CDR2 YYDKDF (reference sequence). The V and J ends lost 1 base and 2 bases, in that order; junction bases with no gene match: 5. This CDR3 region has 15 residues. CDR3 sequence (DNA): TGTGCCACCAGCAGAGGGGTACAGGGGCCCTACGAGCAGTACTTC. It specifies CATSRGVQGPYEQYF.

The J gene is TRBJ2-7, the V gene TRBV28; TRBD1 agrees at 7 bases. The J segment lost 3 bases and the V segment lost 4 bases, leaving 9 bases of the junction unmatched. Germline V lookup: CDR1 MDHEN, CDR2 SYDVKM. The CDR3 is 15 amino acids. This chain's CDR3 is CASSSDRALFYEQYF. CDR3 DNA: TGTGCCAGCAGTTCCGACAGGGCCCTATTCTACGAGCAGTACTTC.

The chain combines TRBV6-1 with TRBJ2-3; TRBD1 matches 7 bases. This CDR3 is built from 17 residues. Germline V gene lookup returns CDR1 MNHNS and CDR2 SASEGT. The V gene end was trimmed by 4 bases and the J gene end by 2 bases; junction bases not matched to a gene: 12. Written as DNA, the CDR3 is TGTGCCAGCAGTGCGATTAATATGGGACAGATCACAGATACGCAGTATTTT. It encodes CASSAINMGQITDTQYF.